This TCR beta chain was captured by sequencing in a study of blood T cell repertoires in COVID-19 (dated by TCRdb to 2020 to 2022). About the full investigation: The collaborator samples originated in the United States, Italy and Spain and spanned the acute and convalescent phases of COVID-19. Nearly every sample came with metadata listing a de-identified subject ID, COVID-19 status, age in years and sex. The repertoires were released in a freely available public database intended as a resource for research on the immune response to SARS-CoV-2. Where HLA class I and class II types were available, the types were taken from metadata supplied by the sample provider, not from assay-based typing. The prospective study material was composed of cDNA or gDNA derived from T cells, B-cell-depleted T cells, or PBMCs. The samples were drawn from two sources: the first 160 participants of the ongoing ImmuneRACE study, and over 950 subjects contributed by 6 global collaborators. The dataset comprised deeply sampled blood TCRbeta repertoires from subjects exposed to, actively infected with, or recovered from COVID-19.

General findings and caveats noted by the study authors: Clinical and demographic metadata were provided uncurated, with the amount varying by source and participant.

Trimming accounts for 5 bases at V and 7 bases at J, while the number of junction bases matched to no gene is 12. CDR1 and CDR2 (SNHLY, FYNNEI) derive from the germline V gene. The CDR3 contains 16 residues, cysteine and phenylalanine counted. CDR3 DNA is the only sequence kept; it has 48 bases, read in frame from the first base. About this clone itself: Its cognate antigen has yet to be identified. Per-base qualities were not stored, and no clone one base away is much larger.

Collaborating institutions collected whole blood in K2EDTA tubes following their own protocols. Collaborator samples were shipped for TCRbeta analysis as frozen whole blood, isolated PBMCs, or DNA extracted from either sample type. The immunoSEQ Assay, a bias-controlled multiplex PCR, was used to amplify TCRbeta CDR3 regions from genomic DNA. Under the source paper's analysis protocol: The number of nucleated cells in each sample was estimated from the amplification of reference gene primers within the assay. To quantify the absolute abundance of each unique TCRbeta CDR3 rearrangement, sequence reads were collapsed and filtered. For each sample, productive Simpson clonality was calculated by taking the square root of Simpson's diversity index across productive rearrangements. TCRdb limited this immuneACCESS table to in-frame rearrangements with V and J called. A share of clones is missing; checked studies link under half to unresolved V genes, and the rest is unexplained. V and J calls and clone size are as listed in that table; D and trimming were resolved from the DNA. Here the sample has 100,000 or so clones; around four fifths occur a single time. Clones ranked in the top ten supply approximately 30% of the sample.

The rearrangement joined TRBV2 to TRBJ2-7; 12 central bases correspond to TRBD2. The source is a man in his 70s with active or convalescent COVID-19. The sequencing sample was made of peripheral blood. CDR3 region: CASSLPSSGGGWEQYF. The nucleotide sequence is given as TGTGCCAGCAGTCTCCCTTCTAGCGGGGGGGGTTGGGAGCAGTACTTC.